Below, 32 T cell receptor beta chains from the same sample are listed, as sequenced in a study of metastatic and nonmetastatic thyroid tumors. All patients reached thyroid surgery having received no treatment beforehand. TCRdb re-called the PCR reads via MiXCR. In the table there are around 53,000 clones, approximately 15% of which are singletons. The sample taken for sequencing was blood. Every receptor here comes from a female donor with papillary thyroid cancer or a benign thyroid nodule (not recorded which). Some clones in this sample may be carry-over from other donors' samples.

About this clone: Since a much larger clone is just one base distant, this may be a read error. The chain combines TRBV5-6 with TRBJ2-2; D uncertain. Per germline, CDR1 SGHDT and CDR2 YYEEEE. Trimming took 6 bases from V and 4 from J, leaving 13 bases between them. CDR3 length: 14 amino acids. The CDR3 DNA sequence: TGTGCCAGCACCTCAACGCCGAGCACCGGGGAGCTGTTTTTT. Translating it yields CASTSTPSTGELFF.

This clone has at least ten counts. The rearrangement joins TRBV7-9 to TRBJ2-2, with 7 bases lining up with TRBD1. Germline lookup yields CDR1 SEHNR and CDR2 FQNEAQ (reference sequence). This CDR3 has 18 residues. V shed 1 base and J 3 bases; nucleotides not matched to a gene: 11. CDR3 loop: CASSLVNIRDSYTGELFF. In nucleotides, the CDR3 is TGTGCCAGCAGCTTAGTTAATATTCGGGACAGCTACACCGGGGAGCTGTTTTTT.

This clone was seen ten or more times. CDR3 amino acids: CASTPPGGPTDTQYF. The CDR3 DNA reads as TGTGCCAGCACCCCCCCAGGGGGCCCCACAGATACGCAGTATTTT. The chain employs TRBV25-1 and TRBJ2-3; 8 nucleotides align to TRBD1. CDR1 is MGHDK and CDR2 is SYGVNS in the germline V gene. V was pared by 7 bases and J by 2 bases, with 8 bases of the junction left unmatched. The CDR3 covers 15 residues.

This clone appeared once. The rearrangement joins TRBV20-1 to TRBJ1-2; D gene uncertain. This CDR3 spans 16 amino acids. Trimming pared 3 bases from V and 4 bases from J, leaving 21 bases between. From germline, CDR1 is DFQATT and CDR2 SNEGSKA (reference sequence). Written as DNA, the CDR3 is TGCAGTGCTAGGGATATAGGAGGCCCGTGGCGCTATGGCTACACCTTC. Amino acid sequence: CSARDIGGPWRYGYTF.

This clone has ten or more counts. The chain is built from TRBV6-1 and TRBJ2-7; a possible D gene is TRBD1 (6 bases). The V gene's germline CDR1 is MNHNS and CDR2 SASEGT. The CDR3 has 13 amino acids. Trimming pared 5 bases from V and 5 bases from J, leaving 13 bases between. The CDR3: CASSPLTGNEQYF. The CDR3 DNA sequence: TGTGCCAGCAGTCCCCTGACAGGCAACGAGCAGTACTTC.

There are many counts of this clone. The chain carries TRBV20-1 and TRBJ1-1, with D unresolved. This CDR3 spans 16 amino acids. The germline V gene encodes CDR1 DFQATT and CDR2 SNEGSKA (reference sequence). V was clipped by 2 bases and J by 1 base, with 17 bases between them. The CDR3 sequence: CSARNNGRPSNTEAFF. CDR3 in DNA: TGCAGTGCTAGAAATAACGGACGGCCTTCGAACACTGAAGCTTTCTTT.

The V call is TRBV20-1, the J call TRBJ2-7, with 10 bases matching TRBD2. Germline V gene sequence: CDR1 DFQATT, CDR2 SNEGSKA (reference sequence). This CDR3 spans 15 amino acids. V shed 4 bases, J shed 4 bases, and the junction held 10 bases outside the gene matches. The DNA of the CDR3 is TGCAGTGCTACGGTACTAGCGGGGACGAGGTACGAGCAGTACTTC. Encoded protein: CSATVLAGTRYEQYF.

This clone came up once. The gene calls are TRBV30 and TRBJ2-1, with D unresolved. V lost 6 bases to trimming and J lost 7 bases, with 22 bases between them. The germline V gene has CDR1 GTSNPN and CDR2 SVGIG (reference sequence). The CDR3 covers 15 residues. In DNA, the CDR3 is TGTGCCTGTAGTAGGCAGCGCCTGAGACCTAATGAGCAGTTCTTC. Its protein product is CACSRQRLRPNEQFF.

CDR3 DNA sequence: TGCAGTGCCCAGGACGGGGTGCAGGTGCCCCAGCATTTT. This gives the protein CSAQDGVQVPQHF. This rearrangement joins TRBV20-1 to TRBJ1-5; unclear D gene. Germline assignment: CDR1 DFQATT and CDR2 SNEGSKA (reference sequence). This CDR3 has 13 residues. The V and J ends lost 6 bases and 9 bases respectively, with 18 bases between them.

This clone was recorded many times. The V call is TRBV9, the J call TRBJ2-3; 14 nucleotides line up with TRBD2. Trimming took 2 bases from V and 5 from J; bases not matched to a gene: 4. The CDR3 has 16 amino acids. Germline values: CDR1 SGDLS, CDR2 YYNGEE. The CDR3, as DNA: TGTGCCAGCAGCGTGGGACTAGCGGGAGACGGAGATACGCAGTATTTT. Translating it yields CASSVGLAGDGDTQYF.

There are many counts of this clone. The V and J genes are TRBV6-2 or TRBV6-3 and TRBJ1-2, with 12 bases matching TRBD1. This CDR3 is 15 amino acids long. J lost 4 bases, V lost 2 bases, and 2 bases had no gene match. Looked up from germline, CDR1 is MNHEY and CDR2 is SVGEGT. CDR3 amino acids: CASSYGTGGIYGYTF. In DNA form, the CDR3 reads TGTGCCAGCAGTTACGGGACAGGGGGCATCTATGGCTACACCTTC.

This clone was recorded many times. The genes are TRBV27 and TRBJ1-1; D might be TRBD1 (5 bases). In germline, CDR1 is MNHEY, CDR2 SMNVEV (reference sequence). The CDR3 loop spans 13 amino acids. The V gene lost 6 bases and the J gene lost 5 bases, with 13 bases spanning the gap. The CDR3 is CASRGGGLTEAFF. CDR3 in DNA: TGTGCCAGCAGGGGGGGGGGATTGACTGAAGCTTTCTTT.

The CDR3 loop reads CSAGYRGGTIYEQYF. DNA for the CDR3: TGCAGTGCTGGATATCGTGGCGGGACTATCTACGAGCAGTACTTC. The rearrangement uses TRBV20-1 and TRBJ2-7; 7 nucleotides agree with TRBD2. V was pared by 5 bases and J by 3 bases, with 13 bases of the junction left unmatched. The CDR3 is made up of 15 amino acids. The germline V gene encodes CDR1 DFQATT and CDR2 SNEGSKA (reference sequence).

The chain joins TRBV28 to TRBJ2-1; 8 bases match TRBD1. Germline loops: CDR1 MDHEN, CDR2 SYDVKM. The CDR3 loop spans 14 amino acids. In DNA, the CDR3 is TGTGTCCGCAGTACCGGGACAGGCAGGGATGAGCAGTTCTTC. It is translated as CVRSTGTGRDEQFF.

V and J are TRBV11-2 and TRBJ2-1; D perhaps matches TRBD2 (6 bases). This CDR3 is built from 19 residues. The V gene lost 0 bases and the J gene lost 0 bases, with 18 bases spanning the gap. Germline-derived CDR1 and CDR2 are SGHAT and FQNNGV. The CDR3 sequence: CASSLETGVGGISYNEQFF. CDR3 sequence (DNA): TGTGCCAGCAGCTTAGAAACTGGGGTTGGCGGGATCTCCTACAATGAGCAGTTCTTC.

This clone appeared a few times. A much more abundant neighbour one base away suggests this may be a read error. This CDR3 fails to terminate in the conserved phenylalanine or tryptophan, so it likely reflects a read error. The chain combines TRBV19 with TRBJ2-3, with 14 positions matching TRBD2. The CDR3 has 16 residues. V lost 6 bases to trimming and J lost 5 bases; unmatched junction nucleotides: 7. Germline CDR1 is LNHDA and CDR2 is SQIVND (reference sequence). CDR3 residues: CASRRTSGRSLDTQYL. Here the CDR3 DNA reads TGTGCCAGTAGGAGGACTAGCGGGAGGAGTTTAGATACGCAGTATCTT.

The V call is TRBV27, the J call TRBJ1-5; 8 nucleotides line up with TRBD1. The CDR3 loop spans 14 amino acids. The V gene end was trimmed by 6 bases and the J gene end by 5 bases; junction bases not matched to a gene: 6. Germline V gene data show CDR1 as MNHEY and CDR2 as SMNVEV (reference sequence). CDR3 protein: CASSRGQGDQPQHF. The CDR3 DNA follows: TGTGCCAGCAGCCGCGGACAGGGTGATCAGCCCCAGCATTTT.

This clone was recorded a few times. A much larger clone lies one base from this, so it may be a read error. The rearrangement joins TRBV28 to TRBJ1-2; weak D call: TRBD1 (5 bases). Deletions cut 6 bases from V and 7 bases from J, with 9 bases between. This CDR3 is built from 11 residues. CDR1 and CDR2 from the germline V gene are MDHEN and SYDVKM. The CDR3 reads CASSLQGGYTF. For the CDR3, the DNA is TGTGCCAGCAGCCTTCAGGGTGGCTACACCTTC.

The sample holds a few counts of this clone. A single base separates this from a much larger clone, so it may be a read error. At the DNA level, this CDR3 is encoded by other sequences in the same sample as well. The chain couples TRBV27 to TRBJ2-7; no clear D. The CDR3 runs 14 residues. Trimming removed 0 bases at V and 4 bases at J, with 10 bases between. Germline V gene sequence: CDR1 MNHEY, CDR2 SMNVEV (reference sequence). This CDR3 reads CASSLSGRRYEQYF. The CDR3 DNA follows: TGTGCCAGCAGTTTATCGGGAAGGAGATACGAGCAGTACTTC.

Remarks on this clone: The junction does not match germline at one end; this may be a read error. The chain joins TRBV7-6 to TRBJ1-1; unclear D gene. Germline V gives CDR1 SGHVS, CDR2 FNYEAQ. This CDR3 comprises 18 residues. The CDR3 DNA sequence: TGTGCCGGCAGCCCACCAGCGGGTGCATTGGGTGGGTACACTGAAGCTTTCTTT. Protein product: CAGSPPAGALGGYTEAFF.

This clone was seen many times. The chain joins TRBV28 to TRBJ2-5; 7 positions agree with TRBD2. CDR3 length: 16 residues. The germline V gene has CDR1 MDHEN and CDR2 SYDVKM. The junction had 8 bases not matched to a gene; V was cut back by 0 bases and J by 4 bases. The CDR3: CASSLWRGSGLETQYF. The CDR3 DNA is TGTGCCAGCAGTTTATGGCGCGGGAGTGGTTTAGAGACCCAGTACTTC.

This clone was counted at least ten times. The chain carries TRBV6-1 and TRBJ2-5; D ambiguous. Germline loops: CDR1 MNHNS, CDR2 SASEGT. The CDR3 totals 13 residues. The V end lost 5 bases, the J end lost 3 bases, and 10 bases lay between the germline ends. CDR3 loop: CASSYWVKETQYF. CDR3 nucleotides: TGTGCCAGCAGTTATTGGGTAAAAGAGACCCAGTACTTC.

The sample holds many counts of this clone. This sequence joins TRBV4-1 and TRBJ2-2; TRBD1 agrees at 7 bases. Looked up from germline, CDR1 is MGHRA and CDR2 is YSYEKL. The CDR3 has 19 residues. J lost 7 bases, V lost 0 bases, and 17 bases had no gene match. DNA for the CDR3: TGCGCCAGCAGCCAAGAAGGTGTCTTAGGGCAGGGGGATGGCGGGGAGCTGTTTTTT. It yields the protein CASSQEGVLGQGDGGELFF.

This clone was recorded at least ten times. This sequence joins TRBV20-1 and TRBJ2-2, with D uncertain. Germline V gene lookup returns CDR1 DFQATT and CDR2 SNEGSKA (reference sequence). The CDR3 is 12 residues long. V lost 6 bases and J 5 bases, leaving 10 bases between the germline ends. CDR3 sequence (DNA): TGCAGTGCCGCGATAGCTACCGGGGAGCTGTTTTTT. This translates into CSAAIATGELFF.

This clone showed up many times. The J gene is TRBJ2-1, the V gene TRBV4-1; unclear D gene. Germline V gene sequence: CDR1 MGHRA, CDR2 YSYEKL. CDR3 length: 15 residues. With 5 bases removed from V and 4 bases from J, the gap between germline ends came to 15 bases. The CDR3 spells CASSTQLAAYNEQFF. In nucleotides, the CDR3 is TGCGCCAGCAGCACCCAACTGGCGGCTTACAATGAGCAGTTCTTC.

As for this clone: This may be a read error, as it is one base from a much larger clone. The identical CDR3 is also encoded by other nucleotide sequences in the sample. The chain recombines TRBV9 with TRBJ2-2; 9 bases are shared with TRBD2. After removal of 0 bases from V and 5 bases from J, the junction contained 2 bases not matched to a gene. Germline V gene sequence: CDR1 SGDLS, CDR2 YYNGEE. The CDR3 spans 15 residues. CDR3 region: CASSVVAGATGELFF. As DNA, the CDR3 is TGTGCCAGCAGCGTAGTAGCGGGAGCTACCGGGGAGCTGTTTTTT.

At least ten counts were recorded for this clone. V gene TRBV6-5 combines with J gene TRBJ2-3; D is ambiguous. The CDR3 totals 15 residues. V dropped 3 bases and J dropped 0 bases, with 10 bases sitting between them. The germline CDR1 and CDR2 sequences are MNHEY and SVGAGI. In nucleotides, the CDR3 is TGTGCCAGCAGTTATGATCTAAGTAGCACAGATACGCAGTATTTT. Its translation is CASSYDLSSTDTQYF.

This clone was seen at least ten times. This CDR3 reads CSVGSSGANVLTF. In DNA, the CDR3 is TGCAGCGTTGGGAGCTCTGGGGCCAACGTCCTGACTTTC. The chain carries TRBV29-1 and TRBJ2-6; no clear D. The CDR3 spans 13 residues. Germline CDR1 SQVTM, CDR2 ANQGSEA. V was trimmed by 4 bases and J by 0 bases, leaving 4 bases between them.

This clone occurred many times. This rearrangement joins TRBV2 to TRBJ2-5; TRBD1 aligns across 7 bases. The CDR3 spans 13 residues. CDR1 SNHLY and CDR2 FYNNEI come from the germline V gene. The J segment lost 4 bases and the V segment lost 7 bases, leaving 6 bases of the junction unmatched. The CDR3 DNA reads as TGTGCCAGCACCGGGACAGCCATAGAGACCCAGTACTTC. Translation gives CASTGTAIETQYF. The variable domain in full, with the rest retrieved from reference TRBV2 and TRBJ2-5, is EPEVTQTPSHQVTQMGQEVILRCVPISNHLYFYWYRQILGQKVEFLVSFYNNEISEKSEIFDDQFSVERPDGSNFTLKIRSTKLEDSAMYFCASTGTAIETQYFGPGTRLLVL.

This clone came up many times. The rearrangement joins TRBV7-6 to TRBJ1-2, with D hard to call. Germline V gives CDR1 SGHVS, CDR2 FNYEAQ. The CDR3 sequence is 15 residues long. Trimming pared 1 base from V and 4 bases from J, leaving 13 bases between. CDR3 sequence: CASSLGTTKGYGYTF. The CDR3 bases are TGTGCCAGCAGCTTAGGGACGACCAAGGGCTATGGCTACACCTTC.

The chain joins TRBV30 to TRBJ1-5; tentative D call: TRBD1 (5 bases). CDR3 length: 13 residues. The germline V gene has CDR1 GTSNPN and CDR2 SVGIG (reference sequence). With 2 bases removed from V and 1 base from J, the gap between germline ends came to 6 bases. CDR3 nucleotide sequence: TGTGCCTGGAGTCGGGACAGCAATCAGCCCCAGCATTTT. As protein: CAWSRDSNQPQHF.

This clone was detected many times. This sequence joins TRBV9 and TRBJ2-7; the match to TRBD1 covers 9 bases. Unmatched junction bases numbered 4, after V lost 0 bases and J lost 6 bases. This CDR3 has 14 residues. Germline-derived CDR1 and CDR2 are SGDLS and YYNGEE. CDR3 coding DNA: TGTGCCAGCAGCGTAGGGGACAGGGTAAGCGAGCAGTACTTC. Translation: CASSVGDRVSEQYF.